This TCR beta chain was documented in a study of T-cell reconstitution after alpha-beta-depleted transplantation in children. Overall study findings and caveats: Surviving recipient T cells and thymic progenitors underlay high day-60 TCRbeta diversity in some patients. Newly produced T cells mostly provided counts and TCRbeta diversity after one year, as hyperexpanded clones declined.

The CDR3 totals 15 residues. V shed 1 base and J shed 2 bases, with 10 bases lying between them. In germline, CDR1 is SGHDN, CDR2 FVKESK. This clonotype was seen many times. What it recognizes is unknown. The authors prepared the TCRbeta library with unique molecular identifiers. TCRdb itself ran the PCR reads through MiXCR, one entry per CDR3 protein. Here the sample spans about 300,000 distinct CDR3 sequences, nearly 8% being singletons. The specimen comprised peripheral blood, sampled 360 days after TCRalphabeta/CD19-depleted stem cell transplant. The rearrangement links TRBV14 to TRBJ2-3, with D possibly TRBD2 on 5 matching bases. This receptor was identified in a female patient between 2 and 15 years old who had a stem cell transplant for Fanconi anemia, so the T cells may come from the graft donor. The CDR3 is CASSQAGTSTDTQYF. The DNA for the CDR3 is TGTGCCAGCAGCCAAGCGGGAACATCCACAGATACGCAGTATTTT.